This TCR beta chain was obtained from a study of T cell repertoires in cytomegalovirus infection. As for the study in general: CMV epitopes, recently identified HLA-C-restricted and well-studied HLA-B-restricted, were used. Based on public TCR beta signatures, there were indications of CMV infection and of a matching HLA type. General study findings and limits: The ex vivo response was dominated by HLA-C-restricted CMV-specific TCR beta clonotypes. Public TCR beta family frequency separated CMV-and-HLA carriers, including in an independent cohort.

The CDR3 covers 15 residues. The ends lost 5 bases at V and 8 bases at J; junction bases unmatched: 9. Germline loops: CDR1 MNHNS, CDR2 SASEGT. Notes on this clonotype: The target antigen is unknown.

TCRdb passed the reads through MiXCR, listing each CDR3 protein once. The sample records roughly 500,000 distinct CDR3 sequences, about 44% being singletons. The chain links TRBV6-1 to TRBJ1-6, with TRBD1 matching over 7 bases. This material consisted of cultured PBMCs, taken from culture after CMV antigen stimulation. This receptor was taken from a human donor in good health (CMV status not recorded). Some clones in this sample may be carry-over from other donors' samples. The CDR3 spells CASSFLGQVDSPLHF. The CDR3 DNA reads as TGTGCCAGCAGTTTTCTTGGACAGGTAGATTCACCCCTCCACTTT.